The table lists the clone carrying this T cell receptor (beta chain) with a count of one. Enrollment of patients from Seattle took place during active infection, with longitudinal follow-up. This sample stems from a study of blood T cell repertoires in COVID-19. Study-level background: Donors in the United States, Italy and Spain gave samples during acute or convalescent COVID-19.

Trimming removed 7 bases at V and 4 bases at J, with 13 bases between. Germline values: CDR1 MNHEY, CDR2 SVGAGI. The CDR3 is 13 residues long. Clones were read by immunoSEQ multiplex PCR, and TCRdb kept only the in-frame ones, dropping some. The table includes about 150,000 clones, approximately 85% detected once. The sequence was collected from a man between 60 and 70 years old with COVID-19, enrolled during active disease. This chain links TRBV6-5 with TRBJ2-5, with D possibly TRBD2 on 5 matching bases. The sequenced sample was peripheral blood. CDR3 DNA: TGTGCCAGCACCCGAGGGTCCTCAGAGACCCAGTACTTC. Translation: CASTRGSSETQYF.